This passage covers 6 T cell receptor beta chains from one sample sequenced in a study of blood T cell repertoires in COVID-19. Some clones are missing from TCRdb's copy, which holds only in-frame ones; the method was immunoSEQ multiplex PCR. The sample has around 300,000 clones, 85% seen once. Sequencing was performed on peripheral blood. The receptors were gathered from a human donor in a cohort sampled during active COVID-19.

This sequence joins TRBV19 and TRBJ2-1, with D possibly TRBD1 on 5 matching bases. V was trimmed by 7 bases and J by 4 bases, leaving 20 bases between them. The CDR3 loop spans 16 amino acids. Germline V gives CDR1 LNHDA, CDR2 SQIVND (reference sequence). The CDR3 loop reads CASKMAAGILYNEQFF. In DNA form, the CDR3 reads TGTGCCAGTAAAATGGCGGCAGGGATCTTGTACAATGAGCAGTTCTTC.

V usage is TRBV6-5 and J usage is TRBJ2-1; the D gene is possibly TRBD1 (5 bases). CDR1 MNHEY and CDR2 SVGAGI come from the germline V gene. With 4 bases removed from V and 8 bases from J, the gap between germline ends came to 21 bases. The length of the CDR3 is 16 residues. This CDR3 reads CASSSQRGEEWHEQFF. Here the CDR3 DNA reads TGTGCCAGCAGTTCACAAAGGGGTGAAGAATGGCATGAGCAGTTCTTC.

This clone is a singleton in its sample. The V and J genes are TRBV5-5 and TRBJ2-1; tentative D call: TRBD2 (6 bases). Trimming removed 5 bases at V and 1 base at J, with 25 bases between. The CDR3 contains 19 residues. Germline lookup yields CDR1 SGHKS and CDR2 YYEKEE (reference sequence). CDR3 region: CASSLSWVRDSRSYNEQFF. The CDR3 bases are TGTGCCAGCAGTCTCTCCTGGGTCCGGGACTCCCGATCCTACAATGAGCAGTTCTTC.

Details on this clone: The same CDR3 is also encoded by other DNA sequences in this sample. This CDR3 reads CASRQGSYEQYF. CDR3 DNA: TGTGCCAGCAGACAGGGGTCCTACGAGCAGTACTTC. V gene TRBV6-5 combines with J gene TRBJ2-7, with 7 bases fitting TRBD1. The CDR3 loop spans 12 amino acids. J lost 1 base, V lost 6 bases, and 0 bases had no gene match. Germline loops: CDR1 MNHEY, CDR2 SVGAGI.

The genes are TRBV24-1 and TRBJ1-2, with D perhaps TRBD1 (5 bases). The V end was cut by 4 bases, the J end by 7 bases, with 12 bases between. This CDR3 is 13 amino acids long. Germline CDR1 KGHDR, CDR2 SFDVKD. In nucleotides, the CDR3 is TGTGCCACCAGTGAAAGGACATCTTCTGGCTACACCTTC. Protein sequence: CATSERTSSGYTF.

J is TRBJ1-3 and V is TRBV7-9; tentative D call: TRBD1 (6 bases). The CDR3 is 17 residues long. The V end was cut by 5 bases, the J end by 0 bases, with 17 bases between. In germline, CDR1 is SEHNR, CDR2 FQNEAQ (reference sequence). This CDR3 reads CASSPLRRGYSGNTIYF. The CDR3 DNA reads TGTGCCAGCAGCCCGTTAAGAAGGGGGTACTCTGGAAACACCATATATTTT.